This is a list of T cell receptor beta chains from one sample in a study of blood T cell repertoires in COVID-19. Produced via immunoSEQ multiplex PCR; TCRdb's table is partial and in-frame only. The sample consists of 85,000 to 130,000 clones, 70% to 90% of them appearing once. The sequencing sample was made of PBMCs or T cells enriched from blood (not recorded which). The receptors originated from a woman aged 50 to 65 who had recovered from COVID-19. Both conserved end residues are part of each CDR3. A D gene is named only where the DNA matches it firmly. Part of the rows lack a size; the others show once, few, many or a class for expanded clones.

>once|TRBJ1-2|-|TRBV30
TGTGCCTGGGGTCTTGGGGCGCATGGCTACACCTTC
CAWGLGAHGYTF
>-|TRBJ2-1|TRBD2|TRBV5-1
TGCGCCAGCAGCTTGAGTCCTCGGGCGGGCGGGAGCTCCTACAATGAGCAGTTCTTC
CASSLSPRAGGSSYNEQFF
>-|TRBJ2-6|-|TRBV7-8
TGTGCCAGCAGCTCGCGGGAAGGGCCCTCTGGGGCCAACGTCCTGACTTTC
CASSSREGPSGANVLTF
>-|TRBJ2-7|TRBD1|TRBV7-9
TGTGCCAGCAGCCCTGGGACAGGGGGCTACGAGCAGTACTTC
CASSPGTGGYEQYF
>-|TRBJ2-3|TRBD2|TRBV5-6
TGTGCCAGCAGCTTGGTACTAGCGGGAGCAGATACGCAGTATTTT
CASSLVLAGADTQYF
>-|TRBJ1-4|-|TRBV10-3
TGTGCCATCAGTGAGTCCCTGGACGCAGGGGAAGAAAAACTGTTTTTT
CAISESLDAGEEKLFF
>-|TRBJ1-4|TRBD1|TRBV7-2
TGTGCCAGCAGCATTCTCCAGGGGGCAAGGAATGAAAAACTGTTTTTT
CASSILQGARNEKLFF
>-|TRBJ1-2|TRBD1|TRBV11-2
TGTGCCAGCAGCTCCACAGGGGGCGCGGGCTATGGCTACACCTTC
CASSSTGGAGYGYTF
>once|TRBJ2-7|-|TRBV27
TGTGCCAGCCTCAGCGGGGAGCAGTACTTC
CASLSGEQYF
>once|TRBJ2-7|-|TRBV4-2
TGTGCCAGCAGCCAAGATGGTGGGGGAGGCTCCTCCTACGAGCAGTACTTC
CASSQDGGGGSSYEQYF
>-|TRBJ1-1|TRBD1|TRBV3-1/TRBV3-2
TGTGCCAGCAGCCAACCCGGGACAGGGGGTATCGGGACTGAAGCTTTCTTT
CASSQPGTGGIGTEAFF
>-|TRBJ1-1|TRBD1|TRBV11-2
TGTGCCAGCAGCTTAGAGGGACAGGGGTCCTTCTTT
CASSLEGQGSFF
>-|TRBJ2-1|TRBD2|TRBV6-6
TGTGCCAGCAGCCTTGGACTAGCGTCCTACAATGAGCAGTTCTTC
CASSLGLASYNEQFF
>-|TRBJ2-7|-|TRBV28
TGTGCCAGCACTGGGGCTGGGGAGGACTACGAGCAGTACTTC
CASTGAGEDYEQYF
>-|TRBJ2-7|-|TRBV7-8
TGTGCCAGCACCCTTTCGGCGGACACCTACGAGCAGTACTTC
CASTLSADTYEQYF
>-|TRBJ1-2|-|TRBV20-1
TGCAGTGCTAGTATCAGGGGACGTATTCATGGCTACACCTTC
CSASIRGRIHGYTF
>-|TRBJ2-1|TRBD2|TRBV9
TGTGCCAGCGCCTACACTAGCGGACAATCATACAATGAGCAGTTCTTC
CASAYTSGQSYNEQFF
>once|TRBJ1-6|-|TRBV12-3/TRBV12-4
TGTGCCAGCAGGCCTACAGAAATTTCACCCCTCCACTTT
CASRPTEISPLHF
>-|TRBJ2-2|-|TRBV2
TGTGCCAGCAACAGGGACGGGACCGGGGAGCTGTTTTTT
CASNRDGTGELFF
>-|TRBJ2-7|-|TRBV27
TGTGCCAGCACCAGGTCTCTAAGCTCCTACGAGCAGTACTTC
CASTRSLSSYEQYF
>-|TRBJ2-5|-|TRBV6-5
TGTGCCACCAACGAACAGGGTTACCAAGAGACCCAGTACTTC
CATNEQGYQETQYF
>-|TRBJ1-6|TRBD1|TRBV11-2
TGTGCCAGCAGCTCGCCGACAGGGAATTCACCCCTCCACTTT
CASSSPTGNSPLHF
>-|TRBJ2-7|-|TRBV7-9
TGTGCCAGCAGCGGGACTGCGAGCTCCTACGAGCAGTACTTC
CASSGTASSYEQYF
>-|TRBJ2-4|-|TRBV27
TGTGCCAGCAGTTTCGGCTACGGGTTGGGCAAAAACATTCAGTACTTC
CASSFGYGLGKNIQYF
>-|TRBJ1-2|TRBD1|TRBV19
TGTGCCAGTAGTTCCACAGGGGTTAGCTATGGCTACACCTTC
CASSSTGVSYGYTF
>-|TRBJ2-1|-|TRBV7-2
TGTGCCAGCAGCTTACGATCCCAGGCGAGCTACAATGAGCAGTTCTTC
CASSLRSQASYNEQFF
>-|TRBJ2-3|-|TRBV5-1
TGCGCCAGCAGGGCCAGGGAGGTTGTGGATACGCAGTATTTT
CASRAREVVDTQYF
>-|TRBJ1-6|TRBD1|TRBV6-5
TGTGCCAGCAGGGACAGGGAGGGACGTAATTCACCCCTCCACTTT
CASRDREGRNSPLHF
>-|TRBJ1-1|-|TRBV2
TGTGCCAGCAGCACCTCAGGGTCCGGGAACACTGAAGCTTTCTTT
CASSTSGSGNTEAFF
>-|TRBJ1-3|TRBD1|TRBV2
TGTGCCAGCAGAGTAGGGGGCGAGGTGGGAAACACCATATATTTT
CASRVGGEVGNTIYF
>-|TRBJ2-1|TRBD2|TRBV29-1
TGCAGCGTTGCGGGACTAGTTGGAGATGAGCAGTTCTTC
CSVAGLVGDEQFF
>-|TRBJ2-5|-|TRBV2
TGTGCCAGCAGTGAAGAACGAGACATGGCAGAGACCCAGTACTTC
CASSEERDMAETQYF
>-|TRBJ1-4|-|TRBV28
TGTGCCAGCAGCCCCCCTGGAGGAGAAAAACTGTTTTTT
CASSPPGGEKLFF
>-|TRBJ1-2|TRBD1|TRBV9
TGTGCCAGCAGCGGTAGACAGGGGGCGAGGGGCTACACCTTC
CASSGRQGARGYTF
>-|TRBJ2-1|TRBD2|TRBV19
TGTGCCAGTAGCAGACCGGGACTAGCGCTCAATGAGCAGTTCTTC
CASSRPGLALNEQFF
>-|TRBJ1-6|TRBD1|TRBV18
TGTGCCAGCTCACAATCGGGACAGGGTAATTCACCCCTCCACTTT
CASSQSGQGNSPLHF
>-|TRBJ1-4|-|TRBV18
TGTGCCAGCTCACCAAACAGGGACGAAAAACTGTTTTTT
CASSPNRDEKLFF
>few|TRBJ1-5|TRBD1|TRBV5-1
TGCGCCAGCAGCTTGACAGGGGGGAGCAATCAGCCCCAGCATTTT
CASSLTGGSNQPQHF
>-|TRBJ2-3|-|TRBV6-4
TGTGCCAGCAGGCGGGTGGCGGACACAGATACGCAGTATTTT
CASRRVADTDTQYF
>once|TRBJ2-3|TRBD2|TRBV27
TGTGCCACCAAGACTAGCGGGTTCCCAGATACGCAGTATTTT
CATKTSGFPDTQYF
>-|TRBJ2-4|-|TRBV27
TGTGCCAGCAGCCCCGGTAAAGACATTCAGTACTTC
CASSPGKDIQYF
>-|TRBJ1-3|-|TRBV5-5
TGTGCCAGCAGCAGCCACGATATAGGACAGTCTGGAAACACCATATATTTT
CASSSHDIGQSGNTIYF
>-|TRBJ2-7|TRBD2|TRBV27
TGTGCCAGCAGGCGACAGCGGGAGGAGCAGTACTTC
CASRRQREEQYF
>-|TRBJ2-3|-|TRBV28
TGTGCCAGCAGTTCACAGGCTCTAGATACGCAGTATTTT
CASSSQALDTQYF
>few|TRBJ2-3|TRBD2|TRBV7-2
TGTGCCAGCAGCTTACGTCCTAGCGGGATTGCAGATACGCAGTATTTT
CASSLRPSGIADTQYF
>-|TRBJ1-6|-|TRBV14
TGTGCCAGCAGAGGAGGGACGGGAATTTCACCCCTCCACTTT
CASRGGTGISPLHF
>-|TRBJ1-4|-|TRBV27
TGTGCCAGCAGTTTAGGAGGTCACGAGAATGAAAAACTGTTTTTT
CASSLGGHENEKLFF
>-|TRBJ1-6|-|TRBV28
TGTGCCAGCAGTTCCCTAATGACACCCCTCCACTTT
CASSSLMTPLHF
>-|TRBJ2-1|TRBD2|TRBV7-6
TGTGCCAGCAGCTTCGTTGGGGGAGGGCCTTACAATGAGCAGTTCTTC
CASSFVGGGPYNEQFF
>-|TRBJ1-2|TRBD1|TRBV25-1
TGTGCCAGCAGTCAAAATGTGGGACAGGGGGGAGGCTACACCTTC
CASSQNVGQGGGYTF
>-|TRBJ1-2|-|TRBV2
TGTGCCAGCAAAGGGGCGCGAGATTTTGGCTACACCTTC
CASKGARDFGYTF
>-|TRBJ2-2|-|TRBV19
TGTGCCAGTAGCCGGTTTCGGGACGGGGAGCTGTTTTTT
CASSRFRDGELFF
>-|TRBJ1-5|-|TRBV10-2
TGCGCCAGCGCCGACGCGAGGGGAGGGGTCCAGCCCCAGCATTTT
CASADARGGVQPQHF
>-|TRBJ2-6|-|TRBV30
TGTGCCTGGAGTATATTAGGGGCCTCTGGGGCCAACGTCCTGACTTTC
CAWSILGASGANVLTF
>-|TRBJ2-4|TRBD2|TRBV15
TGTGCCACCAGCAGAGATCGGGCTAGCGGGAGCCCCGCGGGGAACATTCAGTACTTC
CATSRDRASGSPAGNIQYF
>-|TRBJ2-3|TRBD2|TRBV28
TGTGCCAGCAGTACTTTACTAGCGGGGACCACAGATACGCAGTATTTT
CASSTLLAGTTDTQYF
>-|TRBJ2-5|TRBD1|TRBV28
TGTGCCAGCAGATCCGGGACAGGGGGCGAGAGGGAGACCCAGTACTTC
CASRSGTGGERETQYF
>-|TRBJ2-2|TRBD2|TRBV11-3
TGTGCCAGCAGCTTTGGACTAGCGGCCACCGGGGAGCTGTTTTTT
CASSFGLAATGELFF
>-|TRBJ2-3|TRBD1|TRBV7-9
TGTGCCAGCAGCTCTCCCACGGACAGGGGAGGAGCAGATACGCAGTATTTT
CASSSPTDRGGADTQYF